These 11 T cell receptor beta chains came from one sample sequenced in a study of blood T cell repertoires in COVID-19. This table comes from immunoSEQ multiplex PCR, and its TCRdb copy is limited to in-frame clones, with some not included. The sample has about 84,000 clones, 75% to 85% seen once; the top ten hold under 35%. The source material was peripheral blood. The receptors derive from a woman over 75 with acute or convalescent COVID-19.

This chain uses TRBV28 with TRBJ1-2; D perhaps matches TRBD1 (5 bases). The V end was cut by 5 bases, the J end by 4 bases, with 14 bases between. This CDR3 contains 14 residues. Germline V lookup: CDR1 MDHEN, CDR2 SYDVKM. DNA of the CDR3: TGTGCCAGCAGTCCCGACAGCAGCTTCTATGGCTACACCTTC. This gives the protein CASSPDSSFYGYTF.

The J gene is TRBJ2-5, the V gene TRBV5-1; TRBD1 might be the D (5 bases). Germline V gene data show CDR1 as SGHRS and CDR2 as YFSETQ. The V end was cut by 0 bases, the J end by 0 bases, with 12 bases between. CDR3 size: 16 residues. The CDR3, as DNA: TGCGCCAGCAGCTTGGTGGGGTTGGGGCACCAAGAGACCCAGTACTTC. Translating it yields CASSLVGLGHQETQYF.

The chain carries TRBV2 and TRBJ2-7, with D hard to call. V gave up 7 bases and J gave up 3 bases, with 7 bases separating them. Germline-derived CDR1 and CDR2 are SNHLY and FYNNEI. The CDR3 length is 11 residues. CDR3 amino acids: CASNSYYEQYF. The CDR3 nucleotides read TGTGCCAGCAACTCCTACTACGAGCAGTACTTC. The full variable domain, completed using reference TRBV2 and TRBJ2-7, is EPEVTQTPSHQVTQMGQEVILRCVPISNHLYFYWYRQILGQKVEFLVSFYNNEISEKSEIFDDQFSVERPDGSNFTLKIRSTKLEDSAMYFCASNSYYEQYFGPGTRLTVT.

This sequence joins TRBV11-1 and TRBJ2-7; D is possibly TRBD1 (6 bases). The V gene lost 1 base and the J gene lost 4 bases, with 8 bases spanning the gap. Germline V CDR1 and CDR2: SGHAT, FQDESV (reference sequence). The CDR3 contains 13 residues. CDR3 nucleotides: TGTGCCAGCAGCTTAGGTAGGGGGTACGAGCAGTACTTC. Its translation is CASSLGRGYEQYF.

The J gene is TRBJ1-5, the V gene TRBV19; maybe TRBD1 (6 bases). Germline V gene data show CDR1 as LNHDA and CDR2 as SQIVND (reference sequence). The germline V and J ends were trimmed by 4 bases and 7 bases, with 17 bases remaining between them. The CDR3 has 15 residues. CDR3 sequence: CASSSLGGGGQPQHF. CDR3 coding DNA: TGTGCCAGTAGTAGCCTGGGGGGGGGCGGCCAGCCCCAGCATTTT.

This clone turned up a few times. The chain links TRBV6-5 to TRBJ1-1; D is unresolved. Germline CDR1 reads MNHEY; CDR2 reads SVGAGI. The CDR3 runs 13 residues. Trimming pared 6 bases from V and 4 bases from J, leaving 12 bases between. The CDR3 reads CASRQDGVTEAFF. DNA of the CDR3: TGTGCCAGCAGACAAGACGGGGTCACTGAAGCTTTCTTT.

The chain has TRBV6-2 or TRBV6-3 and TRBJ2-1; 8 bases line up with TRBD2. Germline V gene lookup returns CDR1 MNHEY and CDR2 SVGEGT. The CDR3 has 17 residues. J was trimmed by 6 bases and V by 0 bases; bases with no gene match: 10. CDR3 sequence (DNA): TGTGCCAGCAGTTACTCGGCCGGCGGGAGGAGGGTCAATGAGCAGTTCTTC. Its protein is CASSYSAGGRRVNEQFF.

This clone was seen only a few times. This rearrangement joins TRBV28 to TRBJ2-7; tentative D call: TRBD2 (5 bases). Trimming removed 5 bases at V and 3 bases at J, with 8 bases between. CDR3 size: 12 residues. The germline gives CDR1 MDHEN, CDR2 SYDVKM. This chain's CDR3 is CASSAEDYEQYF. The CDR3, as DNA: TGTGCCAGCAGTGCGGAGGACTACGAGCAGTACTTC.

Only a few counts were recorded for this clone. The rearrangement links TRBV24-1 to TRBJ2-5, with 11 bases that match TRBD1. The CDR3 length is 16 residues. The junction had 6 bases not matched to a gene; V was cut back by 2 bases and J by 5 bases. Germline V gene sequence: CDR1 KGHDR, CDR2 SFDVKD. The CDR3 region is CATSDSKDRGQETQYF. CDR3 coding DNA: TGTGCCACCAGTGATTCCAAGGACAGGGGGCAGGAGACCCAGTACTTC.

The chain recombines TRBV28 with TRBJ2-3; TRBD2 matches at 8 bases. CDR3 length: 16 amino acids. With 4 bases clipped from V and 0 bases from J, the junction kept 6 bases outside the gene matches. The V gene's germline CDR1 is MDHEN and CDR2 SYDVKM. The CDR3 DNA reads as TGTGCCAGCAGTTCGAGTAGCGGGACTAGCACAGATACGCAGTATTTT. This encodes CASSSSSGTSTDTQYF.

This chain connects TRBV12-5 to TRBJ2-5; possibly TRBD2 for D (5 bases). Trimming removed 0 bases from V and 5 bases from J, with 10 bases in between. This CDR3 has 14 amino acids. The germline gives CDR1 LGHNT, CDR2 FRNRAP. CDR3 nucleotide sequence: TGTGCTAGTGGTTTGGTAGAGGGTGGGGAGACCCAGTACTTC. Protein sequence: CASGLVEGGETQYF.